The 2 T cell receptor beta chains reported below all come from one sample, sequenced in a study of shared T cell receptors in the human thymus. Profiling relied on immunoSEQ multiplex PCR, and the TCRdb table lists in-frame clones only, not all of them. The table shows 500,000 to 750,000 clones, with approximately 90% occurring only once. These data also featured in a second study, about human thymus T cells.

Sequenced: thymocytes. These receptors all stem from a boy in the first two years of life with a congenital heart defect.

The rearrangement joins TRBV19 to TRBJ1-5, with D unclear. Trimming shortened V by 3 bases and J by 5 bases, and 11 bases separated the two germline ends. The CDR3 totals 14 residues. CDR1 and CDR2 from the germline V gene are LNHDA and SQIVND (reference sequence). CDR3 DNA sequence: TGTGCCAGTAGTATTAGGCCTCGGGATCAGCCCCAGCATTTT. Its protein is CASSIRPRDQPQHF. The full variable domain, completed using reference TRBV19 and TRBJ1-5, is DGGITQSPKYLFRKEGQNVTLSCEQNLNHDAMYWYRQDPGQGLRLIYYSQIVNDFQKGDIAEGYSVSREKKESFPLTVTSAQKNPTAFYLCASSIRPRDQPQHFGDGTRLSIL.

The chain couples TRBV6-1 to TRBJ2-1; 8 bases fit TRBD2. Trimming at V came to 3 bases and at J to 0 bases, leaving 4 bases not matched to a gene. The CDR3 has 16 amino acids. The V gene's germline CDR1 is MNHNS and CDR2 SASEGT. The CDR3 nucleotides read TGTGCCAGCAGTGAGGCGGGGGGCTTCTCCTACAATGAGCAGTTCTTC. Its protein is CASSEAGGFSYNEQFF.